The sequence of this TCR beta chain was determined in a study of T cell repertoires in cytomegalovirus infection. Study summary: In the study, CMV epitopes included recently identified HLA-C-restricted and well-studied HLA-B-restricted ones. Notes on the study in general: The cumulative frequency of public TCR beta families distinguished individuals who carried CMV together with the relevant HLA. Clonotypes of TCR beta that were HLA-C-restricted and CMV-specific dominated the ex vivo response.

V was clipped by 6 bases and J by 2 bases, with 14 bases between them. The CDR3 has 15 residues. Germline V gives CDR1 MNHEY, CDR2 SVGEGT. TCRdb recomputed calls from the reads with MiXCR, one row per CDR3 protein. The sample gives around 570,000 distinct CDR3 sequences, 40% of which show up once; around 48% is in the top ten. Comments on this clonotype: Its target is not known.

The chain couples TRBV6-2 or TRBV6-3 to TRBJ1-5; no firm D call. This clonotype was sampled from a human donor in good health (CMV status not recorded). Some clones in this sample may be carry-over from other donors' samples. The sequencing here drew on cultured PBMCs, taken from culture after CMV antigen stimulation. CDR3 residues: CASSPWVGGNQPQHF. The CDR3 DNA reads as TGTGCCAGCAGCCCCTGGGTTGGCGGCAATCAGCCCCAGCATTTT.